This TCR beta chain was sequenced for a study of control samples from healthy donors and cancer patients. This clone was found once. Produced via immunoSEQ multiplex PCR; TCRdb's table is partial and in-frame only. The repertoire holds about 170,000 clones, with about 87% as singletons. V shed 4 bases and J 5 bases; nucleotides not matched to a gene: 8. Per the germline V gene, CDR1 is SGHTA and CDR2 is FQGTGA. The CDR3 is made up of 16 amino acids. The V call is TRBV7-3, the J call TRBJ2-1; 10 bases align to TRBD1. Sequenced material: blood. The source is a man aged 30 to 39 in good health. The chain's CDR3 is CASSSPGQGLNNEQFF. In DNA, the CDR3 is TGTGCCAGCAGCTCACCGGGACAGGGGTTAAACAATGAGCAGTTCTTC.